The text below deals with one T cell receptor beta chain. Its target antigen remains unknown. One base away there is no much larger clone; base qualities are not given. The germline V gene gives CDR1 as ENHRY and CDR2 as SYGVKD. The junction carries 8 bases between V and J, which are trimmed by 2 bases and 7 bases respectively. Including the terminal cysteine and phenylalanine, the CDR3 comprises 12 residues. Kept here is only the CDR3 DNA, which spans 36 bases and is read in frame from base 1. The entry originates in a study of long-term antiretroviral therapy in people with HIV (dated 2022 in TCRdb). Study-level background: The earliest samples were collected approximately a decade before the 2015 WHO recommendation for immediate ART, a period when ART was typically delayed until CD4 counts fell. A retrospective serial study tested whether ART initiation and durable HIV suppression were associated with changes in peripheral blood TRB repertoire composition and diversity. From some 30 adults with confirmed HIV infection, the cohort provided 150 to 200 cryopreserved PBMC samples, gathered serially across a mean of around six years (range 1-12). About 35% of the 30 participants with HIV were female. No cross-contamination during QIAcube processing was shown when test extractions of a monoclonal T-cell line were performed alongside about 30 polyclonal samples. The full study reports these points: Inferences about post-ART repertoire changes were limited because no data were available on ART adherence, viral resistance or therapy changes. Starting ART was linked to a significant rise in TRB diversity, yet even with long-term ART the diversity remained significantly lower than in transplant donor controls. At every time point, the repertoire was dominated by expanded TRB clones first identified before ART initiation, although this dominance fluctuated and, in many PLHIV, declined after ART. Because cell numbers in pre-ART samples were limited, unsorted PBMC were profiled instead of sorted CD4+ and CD8+ T cells. Limited PBMC availability meant only the TCR beta chain was sequenced, without alpha chain pairing. The samples span the years 2004 to 2017, and the ART regimens used at that time may not be as effective as current regimens. HIV repertoires had narrower CDR3 length ranges than controls, and the network structure suggested an antigen-experienced repertoire that shifted only slightly toward naive after ART.

Participants were included only if at least one PBMC sample before ART initiation and at least two post-ART samples were available. All participants with HIV were treated in the United States of America. Cryopreserved samples of about 0.95-10 million PBMC were thawed and washed before DNA extraction. At the time of the earliest PBMC sample, participants with HIV were aged between roughly 20 and 55 years. PBMC samples were contributed by each participant from 1-4 timepoints before ART initiation and 2-8 timepoints after ART initiation, with a median of 7 samples. Serial HIV viral load, CD4+ T-cell count, ART history and demographic data were obtained for every participant. Using a Qiagen kit on a QIAcube, genomic DNA was extracted from unsorted PBMC, with samples processed in batches of 12. Sequencing of the TRB variable region was done with the immunoSEQ hsTCRB v3.0 assay at survey level resolution. The targeted TRB sequencing depth was roughly 40,000-50,000 T-cell genomes per sample. TRB libraries were pooled and sequenced on an Illumina MiSeq using a v3 150-cycle kit. In the original analysis: Repertoire analysis ran in R within a reproducible Nextflow workflow covering QC, data transformation and analysis. LymphoSeq2, an R package for exploring AIRR-Seq data, was used to implement custom analyses. After excluding a few samples that yielded fewer than 5000 total TRB sequences, 188 HIV repertoires remained for analysis. Among the 200 or so HIV repertoires that were kept, some 61 were collected before ART initiation and more than 120 were collected after ART initiation. Each repertoire was downsampled to 5000 TRB nucleotide sequences, and summary statistics were averaged across 100 downsampling iterations. The analysis kept only TRB sequences whose CDR3 regions were at least seven amino acids long. Two measures captured diversity: a Shannon entropy-derived clonality score and the Gini coefficient. In repertoire networks, the top 5000 CDR3 amino acid sequences were linked whenever an edit distance of one separated two sequences. GLIPH2 predicted antigen specificity groups and MHC restriction for TRB CDR3 amino acid sequences. CDR3 amino acid sequences were matched against VDJdb and McPAS-TCR to flag known CMV, EBV, HIV or tissue antigen associations. Pre-ART, post-ART and control groups were compared with Wilcoxon signed-rank tests and Holm-Bonferroni correction. The clones in this table, taken by TCRdb from immuneACCESS, are in-frame only. Not every clone is retained; where verified, under half of the shortfall comes from an unresolved V gene, and the cause of the rest is unknown. V, J and clone size are those of that table, while D and trimming were read from the DNA. This sample lists about 39,000 clones; around 85% were detected once. Together, the top ten hold 4.5% to 7% of the sample.

The receptor chain draws on TRBV10-3 and TRBJ1-1; too little of a D gene remains to name it. The TCR was taken from a woman aged 45-59 years with HIV. The sequences come from unsorted PBMCs, collected 3.1 years after starting antiretroviral therapy. The DNA is TGTGCCATCAGTGAGGTAGGCGGTGAAGCTTTCTTT. Translated, this gives CAISEVGGEAFF.